The clone carrying this T cell receptor (beta chain) has only one observation. Antigen specificity is unknown. Germline CDR1 is MNHEY and CDR2 is SVGAGI. Trimming removed 2 bases from V and 1 base from J, with 11 bases in between. This CDR3 spans 15 amino acids. This sample was taken from a study of OX40 agonist ivuxolimab in advanced cancers. Study conclusions and caveats: At 0.1 to 3.0 mg/kg, CD4+ and CD8+ blood T cells expanded clonally by week 6.

TCRdb keeps only in-frame clones here, not all; method: immunoSEQ multiplex PCR. The sample carries some 71,000 clones, over 80% recorded once. The source material was CD4+ or CD8+ T cells sorted from blood, sampled in a trial of the OX40 agonist ivuxolimab. The V and J genes are TRBV6-5 and TRBJ1-1, with TRBD1 as a possible D gene (6 bases). This receptor was identified in an adult with an advanced solid tumor such as melanoma, head and neck, liver or kidney cancer. CDR3 coding DNA: TGTGCCAGCAGTTACGGGGACAAATCGAACACTGAAGCTTTCTTT. Translation: CASSYGDKSNTEAFF.